The next 29 T cell receptor beta chains were all read from a single sample in a study of CD8+CD57+ T cells in acquired aplastic anemia. Genomic DNA acted as the template from which TCR beta VDJ combination and CDR3 sequence profiling were carried out. TCRdb used MiXCR to reprocess the reads, holding one entry per CDR3 protein. The data show around 150,000 distinct CDR3 sequences, 41% seen once. Sequencing input: sorted CD4+, CD8+, or CD8+CD57+ T cells (not recorded which) from PBMCs. Receptors were obtained from a human donor in good health, serving as a control.

Ten or more counts support this clonotype. This chain connects TRBV19 to TRBJ2-5; D might be TRBD1 or TRBD2, each matching 5 bases. V was trimmed by 1 base and J by 0 bases, leaving 6 bases between them. This CDR3 is 14 amino acids long. CDR1 and CDR2 (germline): LNHDA, SQIVND (reference sequence). In DNA form, the CDR3 reads TGTGCCAGTAGTATAGGGGGACACCAAGAGACCCAGTACTTC. Translating gives CASSIGGHQETQYF.

The chain is built from TRBV20-1 and TRBJ2-3; D might be TRBD1 or TRBD2, each matching 7 bases. CDR1 and CDR2 (germline): DFQATT, SNEGSKA (reference sequence). CDR3 length equals 12 residues. V was cut by 7 bases and J by 9 bases, with 17 bases left in between. In DNA, the CDR3 is TGCAGTGGCTCAGGGGGGGCAGTCACGCAGTATTTT. Translated, it gives CSGSGGAVTQYF.

The J gene is TRBJ2-1, the V gene TRBV6-2 or TRBV6-3; no clear D. Trimming took 4 bases from V and 2 from J, leaving 15 bases between them. CDR3 length: 16 residues. The germline CDR1 and CDR2 sequences are MNHEY and SVGEGT. CDR3 DNA: TGTGCCAGCAGTTCCCCGGGCCTTCTCACCTACAATGAGCAGTTCTTC. This translates into CASSSPGLLTYNEQFF.

The sample holds many counts of this clonotype. The chain recombines TRBV4-2 with TRBJ2-4; no definite D call. The CDR3 extends over 13 amino acids. From germline, CDR1 is LGHNA and CDR2 YNFKEQ. V lost 0 bases, J lost 8 bases, and 8 bases lay in between. The CDR3 nucleotides are TGTGCCAGCAGCCAAGATCGACTCCACATTCAGTACTTC. Its protein is CASSQDRLHIQYF.

Written as DNA, the CDR3 is TGCGCCAGCAGCCACAATCCCGGGGGGCCGAACACCGGGGAGCTGTTTTTT. It translates to CASSHNPGGPNTGELFF. The genes are TRBV4-3 and TRBJ2-2, with TRBD2 as a possible D gene (7 bases). The germline V gene encodes CDR1 LGHNA and CDR2 YSLEER. The CDR3 is made up of 17 amino acids. V shed 3 bases and J shed 0 bases, with 14 bases lying between them.

V usage is TRBV15 and J usage is TRBJ1-4; TRBD1 aligns across 9 bases. This CDR3 has 13 amino acids. V lost 5 bases, J lost 8 bases, and 3 bases stayed unmatched. Germline loops: CDR1 LNHNV, CDR2 YYDKDF (reference sequence). The CDR3 spells CATSRGQGEKLFF. CDR3 nucleotides: TGTGCCACCAGCCGGGGACAGGGAGAAAAACTGTTTTTT.

In its sample, this clonotype was seen many times. The chain couples TRBV24-1 to TRBJ1-5, with D maybe TRBD1 (6 bases). V lost 5 bases to trimming and J lost 4 bases, with 14 bases between them. Germline V lookup: CDR1 KGHDR, CDR2 SFDVKD. CDR3 size: 15 residues. CDR3 amino acids: CATSALTGRNQPQHF. The CDR3 DNA reads TGTGCCACCAGTGCCCTGACAGGTCGGAATCAGCCCCAGCATTTT.

This clonotype was detected once. J is TRBJ1-6 and V is TRBV20-1; no clear D gene. Trimming shortened V by 2 bases and J by 0 bases, and 2 bases separated the two germline ends. The CDR3 loop spans 13 amino acids. Per germline, CDR1 DFQATT and CDR2 SNEGSKA (reference sequence). CDR3 bases: TGCAGTGCTAGAAACTCCTATAATTCACCCCTCCACTTT. This translates into CSARNSYNSPLHF.

This clonotype came up a few times. This may be a read error, as it is one base from a much larger clone. V gene TRBV5-1 combines with J gene TRBJ2-7; D is ambiguous. The ends were cut back, 4 bases at V and 5 bases at J, with 10 bases in the middle. The CDR3 is 12 residues long. Germline V gene data show CDR1 as SGHRS and CDR2 as YFSETQ. In DNA, the CDR3 is TGCGCCAGCAGCGTTACAGAGGACGAGCAGTACTTC. Protein sequence: CASSVTEDEQYF.

This clonotype was observed many times. The chain recombines TRBV29-1 with TRBJ2-5, with 11 bases fitting TRBD1. CDR1 and CDR2 (germline): SQVTM, ANQGSEA. There are 14 residues in the CDR3. Losses at the gene ends were 7 bases for V and 5 bases for J; bases not matched to a gene: 9. The CDR3 nucleotides read TGCAGCGCCCGGGACAGGGGGTCTTGGGAGACCCAGTACTTC. Protein product: CSARDRGSWETQYF.

This clonotype has ten or more counts. This chain connects TRBV9 to TRBJ2-5; TRBD2 matches at 10 bases. Germline V CDR1 and CDR2: SGDLS, YYNGEE. The CDR3 is 16 residues long. Trimming took 3 bases from V and 0 from J; bases not matched to a gene: 5. The DNA of the CDR3 is TGTGCCAGCAGCGGGCCGGGACTAGCGCACCAAGAGACCCAGTACTTC. Its protein is CASSGPGLAHQETQYF.

This clonotype was counted between two and nine times. This chain uses TRBV18 with TRBJ2-1; D unresolved. The V end was cut by 3 bases, the J end by 0 bases, with 6 bases between. From germline, CDR1 is KGHSH and CDR2 LQKENI. CDR3 size: 14 residues. CDR3 nucleotides: TGTGCCAGCTCACCTCAGACCTCCTACAATGAGCAGTTCTTC. It specifies CASSPQTSYNEQFF.

Points on this clonotype: Sequence at one end of the junction differs from germline and may be a read error. The CDR3 DNA is TGCGCCACCAGTGATATTCAGGACACTGAAGCTTTCTTT. This gives the protein CATSDIQDTEAFF. The gene calls are TRBV24-1 and TRBJ1-1; D gene unclear. Germline-derived CDR1 and CDR2 are KGHDR and SFDVKD. The CDR3 has 13 amino acids.

This clonotype was seen more than once but under ten times. This chain connects TRBV25-1 to TRBJ2-7; weak D call: TRBD2 (6 bases). The CDR3 runs to 15 residues. Per the germline V gene, CDR1 is MGHDK and CDR2 is SYGVNS. Deletions cut 4 bases from V and 0 bases from J, with 13 bases between. In DNA, the CDR3 is TGTGCCAGCAGTGGCTCCGGGACTCGCTCCTACGAGCAGTACTTC. This gives the protein CASSGSGTRSYEQYF.

The chain recombines TRBV29-1 with TRBJ1-2, with D perhaps TRBD1 (5 bases). Per germline, CDR1 SQVTM and CDR2 ANQGSEA. The length of the CDR3 is 13 residues. As DNA, the CDR3 is TGCAGGACGCGGGGGGTCGGAAGCTATGGCTACACCTTC. It translates to CRTRGVGSYGYTF.

In regard to this clonotype: Relative to the germline gene, one junction end is altered; a read error may explain this. The rearrangement uses TRBV5-1 and TRBJ1-1, with D maybe TRBD1 (5 bases). The CDR3 covers 14 residues. The germline V gene has CDR1 SGHRS and CDR2 YFSETQ. CDR3 in DNA: TGCGCCAGCAGTTTAGGGACTGGGAAAACTGAAGCTCTCTTT. Its protein is CASSLGTGKTEALF.

This clonotype was observed a handful of times. For the CDR3, the DNA is TGTGCCTGGAGCATCCTATCCCCCTCAAGGGAACGGAACACTGAAGCTTTCTTT. Residues: CAWSILSPSRERNTEAFF. The chain recombines TRBV30 with TRBJ1-1; D is unresolved. The CDR3 consists of 18 residues. The V end lost 3 bases, the J end lost 1 base, and 24 bases lay between the germline ends. Germline V CDR1 and CDR2: GTSNPN, SVGIG (reference sequence).

This clonotype was seen ten or more times. V and J are TRBV25-1 and TRBJ1-4, with D tentatively TRBD1 (5 bases). V lost 6 bases, J lost 7 bases, and 12 bases lay in between. The germline CDR1 and CDR2 sequences are MGHDK and SYGVNS. The CDR3 has 13 amino acids. The CDR3, as DNA: TGTGCCAGCAGCCCTGGGGCGAGTGAAAAACTGTTTTTT. It encodes CASSPGASEKLFF.

The gene calls are TRBV9 and TRBJ2-7, with TRBD2 matching 12 bases. The V and J ends lost 0 bases and 2 bases, in that order; junction bases with no gene match: 12. Germline loops: CDR1 SGDLS, CDR2 YYNGEE. The CDR3 loop spans 19 amino acids. The CDR3 protein is CASSVESRLAGVDTYEQYF. In DNA form, the CDR3 reads TGTGCCAGCAGCGTAGAGAGCAGACTAGCGGGAGTAGACACCTACGAGCAGTACTTC.

This clonotype turned up a few times. The V and J genes are TRBV5-1 and TRBJ2-2; D is undetermined. The CDR3 totals 9 residues. Per germline, CDR1 SGHRS and CDR2 YFSETQ. Trimming stripped 0 bases from V and 12 bases from J, with 0 bases between. The CDR3 region has the DNA TGCGCCAGCAGCTTGGAGCTGTTTTTT. Translating gives CASSLELFF.

Many counts were recorded for this clonotype. The chain joins TRBV7-9 to TRBJ1-1; D gene uncertain. V lost 4 bases to trimming and J lost 0 bases, with 9 bases between them. The CDR3 extends over 14 amino acids. CDR1 and CDR2 (germline): SEHNR, FQNEAQ (reference sequence). In DNA form, the CDR3 reads TGTGCCAGCAGCTATCAGATGTTGAACACTGAAGCTTTCTTT. Translated, it gives CASSYQMLNTEAFF.

V is TRBV30 and J is TRBJ1-2; 8 positions agree with TRBD1. The V gene's germline CDR1 is GTSNPN and CDR2 SVGIG (reference sequence). The CDR3 has 13 amino acids. V trimming: 3 bases; J trimming: 6 bases; junction bases outside the gene matches: 6. CDR3 sequence: CAWSAGTGNGYTF. The CDR3 region has the DNA TGTGCCTGGAGCGCCGGGACAGGAAATGGCTACACCTTC. The full variable domain, its missing parts supplied by reference TRBV30 and TRBJ1-2, is SQTIHQWPATLVQPVGSPLSLECTVEGTSNPNLYWYRQAAGRGLQLLFYSVGIGQISSEVPQNLSASRPQDRQFILSSKKLLLSDSGFYLCAWSAGTGNGYTFGSGTRLTVV.

Regarding this clonotype: A read error may be the cause here, since a much bigger clone is one base away. The J gene is TRBJ1-1, the V gene TRBV10-3; D not resolved. With 10 bases removed from V and 5 bases from J, the gap between germline ends came to 17 bases. Germline V gene sequence: CDR1 ENHRY, CDR2 SYGVKD. The CDR3 has 13 residues. The CDR3 is CASGYLGRTEAFF. The DNA of the CDR3 is TGTGCCAGCGGTTACCTTGGCCGGACTGAAGCTTTCTTT.

The chain recombines TRBV7-9 with TRBJ2-5, with D perhaps matching TRBD1 (6 bases). This CDR3 comprises 14 residues. From germline, CDR1 is SEHNR and CDR2 FQNEAQ (reference sequence). Trimming shortened V by 5 bases and J by 4 bases, and 14 bases separated the two germline ends. The CDR3 DNA reads TGTGCCAGCAGCACCTGGACAGCCTCAGAGACCCAGTACTTC. As protein: CASSTWTASETQYF.

The chain combines TRBV7-2 with TRBJ1-5, with D uncertain. The CDR3 loop spans 15 amino acids. The germline CDR1 and CDR2 sequences are SGHTA and FQGNSA. The germline V and J ends were trimmed by 2 bases and 4 bases, with 12 bases remaining between them. The DNA of the CDR3 is TGTGCCAGCAGCTTAATGGGCAACCGAAATCAGCCCCAGCATTTT. Residues: CASSLMGNRNQPQHF.

CDR3 sequence (DNA): TGCAGTGCAACACAACAGGGAGGAGGCTATGGCTACACCTTC. Its protein product is CSATQQGGGYGYTF. The chain combines TRBV20-1 with TRBJ1-2; D may be TRBD1 (6 bases). Germline-derived CDR1 and CDR2 are DFQATT and SNEGSKA (reference sequence). There are 14 residues in the CDR3. Deletions cut 6 bases from V and 4 bases from J, with 18 bases between.

The table lists this clonotype with many counts. V gene TRBV5-1 combines with J gene TRBJ2-5; 7 bases fit TRBD1. The CDR3 totals 13 residues. Germline CDR1 and CDR2: SGHRS and YFSETQ. The ends lost 4 bases at V and 4 bases at J; junction bases unmatched: 4. CDR3 in amino acids: CASSTGQRETQYF. CDR3 DNA: TGCGCCAGCAGCACGGGACAGAGAGAGACCCAGTACTTC.

The sample holds many counts of this clonotype. The CDR3 nucleotides read TGTGCCAGCAGCGCCCAGCAGGGAGGCACTGAAGCTTTCTTT. Translation: CASSAQQGGTEAFF. This chain uses TRBV7-8 with TRBJ1-1, with D perhaps TRBD1 (5 bases). The CDR3 sequence is 14 residues long. CDR1 and CDR2 (germline): SGHVS, FQNEAQ. The ends were cut back, 5 bases at V and 4 bases at J, with 14 bases in the middle.

This clonotype has a single count. The V and J genes are TRBV10-3 and TRBJ2-5, with D tentatively TRBD1 or TRBD2 (6 bases each). Germline loops: CDR1 ENHRY, CDR2 SYGVKD. V dropped 6 bases and J dropped 2 bases, with 10 bases sitting between them. The CDR3 consists of 13 residues. In DNA form, the CDR3 reads TGTGCCATCAGACAGGGACTTCAAGAGACCCAGTACTTC. Its protein is CAIRQGLQETQYF.